The 21 T cell receptor beta chains reported below all come from one sample, sequenced in a study of blood T cell repertoires in COVID-19 (dated by TCRdb to 2018 to 2021). Receptor libraries were prepared by the immunoSEQ multiplex PCR assay. TCRdb mirrors the immuneACCESS table, restricted to in-frame sequences. Some clones are absent from its copies; in checked studies, under half trace to an unresolved V gene, and the reason for the others is unknown. The sample profile shows approximately 300,000 clones; around 90% of them were found once. The top ten constitute over 4% of the sample. The sample consisted of PBMCs or T cells enriched from blood (not recorded which). The receptor source for this set is a man aged 55 to 70 who had recovered from COVID-19.

The chain uses TRBV6-2 or TRBV6-3 and TRBJ2-5; 10 bases fit TRBD1. The length of the CDR3 is 14 residues. In germline, CDR1 is MNHEY, CDR2 SVGEGT. Unmatched junction bases numbered 1, after V lost 5 bases and J lost 1 base. The CDR3 region has the DNA TGTGCCAGCAGTCGACAGGGGGCCCAAGAGACCCAGTACTTC. Its translation: CASSRQGAQETQYF.

This chain connects TRBV5-5 to TRBJ1-2; the match to TRBD1 covers 7 bases. The CDR3 contains 15 residues. Germline lookup yields CDR1 SGHKS and CDR2 YYEKEE (reference sequence). V lost 5 bases to trimming and J lost 2 bases; unmatched junction nucleotides: 9. In DNA, the CDR3 is TGTGCCAGCAGACGGGACGGGACAGCGAACTATGGCTACACCTTC. It encodes CASRRDGTANYGYTF.

The V gene is TRBV6-5, the J gene TRBJ1-2; 7 bases are shared with TRBD1. Germline loops: CDR1 MNHEY, CDR2 SVGAGI. This CDR3 spans 14 amino acids. V lost 8 bases, J lost 3 bases, and 9 bases stayed unmatched. The CDR3 coding sequence is TGTGCCAGCCGCGGACAGGAAAGTTACTATGGCTACACCTTC. This gives the protein CASRGQESYYGYTF.

The chain uses TRBV6-5 and TRBJ2-1; D perhaps matches TRBD2 (6 bases). This CDR3 spans 14 amino acids. Germline lookup yields CDR1 MNHEY and CDR2 SVGAGI. V lost 9 bases and J 6 bases, leaving 18 bases between the germline ends. In DNA, the CDR3 is TGTGCCAGTGAGGGACTGGTGCACGGCAATGAGCAGTTCTTC. It yields the protein CASEGLVHGNEQFF.

This clone came up a few times. CDR3 in DNA: TGTGCCACCAGCAGAGAGATAGAACCGTACTACGAGCAGTACTTC. Residues: CATSREIEPYYEQYF. The genes are TRBV15 and TRBJ2-7, with unresolved D. Germline V gene lookup returns CDR1 LNHNV and CDR2 YYDKDF (reference sequence). Trimming removed 0 bases at V and 3 bases at J, with 12 bases between. This CDR3 has 15 amino acids.

The V call is TRBV3-1 (or the pseudogene TRBV3-2), the J call TRBJ2-7; 7 nucleotides line up with TRBD2. The ends lost 4 bases at V and 2 bases at J; junction bases unmatched: 8. Germline V CDR1 and CDR2: LGHDT, YNNKEL (reference sequence). The length of the CDR3 is 15 residues. This CDR3 reads CASSLSGRSTYEQYF. CDR3 DNA: TGTGCCAGCAGCCTTAGCGGGCGTTCAACCTACGAGCAGTACTTC.

For this clone: Relative to the germline gene, one junction end is altered; a read error may explain this. The chain joins TRBV7-7 to TRBJ2-1; 10 bases agree with TRBD2. Germline lookup yields CDR1 SSHAT and CDR2 FNYEAQ (reference sequence). This CDR3 comprises 14 residues. The CDR3 protein is CASSSLAGKHEQFF. CDR3 bases: TGTGCTAGCAGCTCACTAGCGGGGAAGCATGAGCAGTTCTTC.

V and J are TRBV13 and TRBJ2-7, with D possibly TRBD1 on 5 matching bases. Germline V gives CDR1 PRHDT, CDR2 FYEKMQ (reference sequence). The CDR3 is 12 amino acids. Trimming took 7 bases from V and 4 from J, leaving 11 bases between them. For the CDR3, the DNA is TGTGCCAGCACAGGGTTGGGGTACGAGCAGTACTTC. Protein product: CASTGLGYEQYF.

The chain uses TRBV5-4 and TRBJ2-1; 7 bases map to TRBD1. Looked up from germline, CDR1 is SGHNT and CDR2 is YYREEE (reference sequence). V was pared by 4 bases and J by 6 bases, with 16 bases of the junction left unmatched. The CDR3 totals 17 residues. CDR3 region: CASSTPRGGGAGNEQFF. The DNA of the CDR3 is TGTGCCAGCAGCACCCCCCGAGGGGGCGGAGCTGGCAATGAGCAGTTCTTC. The variable domain in full, with the rest retrieved from reference TRBV5-4 and TRBJ2-1, is ETGVTQSPTHLIKTRGQQVTLRCSSQSGHNTVSWYQQALGQGPQFIFQYYREEENGRGNFPPRFSGLQFPNYSSELNVNALELDDSALYLCASSTPRGGGAGNEQFFGPGTRLTVL.

The chain links TRBV7-9 to TRBJ1-5; 7 bases align to TRBD1. Germline V CDR1 and CDR2: SEHNR, FQNEAQ (reference sequence). V was clipped by 1 base and J by 4 bases; unmatched bases: 13. This CDR3 region has 18 residues. This chain's CDR3 is CASSLGVGGGRINQPQHF. The CDR3 nucleotides are TGTGCCAGCAGCTTAGGTGTAGGGGGCGGCCGGATAAATCAGCCCCAGCATTTT. Full variable domain (remainder filled in from reference TRBV7-9 and TRBJ1-5): DTGVSQNPRHKITKRGQNVTFRCDPISEHNRLYWYRQTLGQGPEFLTYFQNEAQLEKSRLLSDRFSAERPKGSFSTLEIQRTEQGDSAMYLCASSLGVGGGRINQPQHFGDGTRLSIL.

Note on this clone: The sample contains more than one DNA sequence encoding this CDR3. The chain is built from TRBV6-5 and TRBJ1-6; D call uncertain. This CDR3 contains 13 residues. The V gene lost 0 bases and the J gene lost 10 bases, with 7 bases spanning the gap. The V gene's germline CDR1 is MNHEY and CDR2 SVGAGI. DNA of the CDR3: TGTGCCAGCAGTTACTCGACCGGGTCACCCCTCCACTTT. It codes for CASSYSTGSPLHF.

The J gene is TRBJ2-2, the V gene TRBV5-1; TRBD2 agrees at 12 bases. The V and J ends lost 4 bases and 6 bases, in that order; junction bases with no gene match: 13. The CDR3 loop spans 18 amino acids. Germline assignment: CDR1 SGHRS and CDR2 YFSETQ. For the CDR3, the DNA is TGCGCCAGCAGCCCGGACTTCCCGACTAGCGGGAGAGCCGGGGAGCTGTTTTTT. Translated, it gives CASSPDFPTSGRAGELFF.

The chain combines TRBV7-9 with TRBJ1-5; D is uncertain. Trimming took off 5 bases at V and 5 bases at J, with 7 bases between the two ends. Germline V gene data show CDR1 as SEHNR and CDR2 as FQNEAQ (reference sequence). The CDR3 has 12 amino acids. This chain's CDR3 is CASSLPDQPQHF. In DNA form, the CDR3 reads TGTGCCAGCAGCCTCCCCGATCAGCCCCAGCATTTT.

This rearrangement joins TRBV28 to TRBJ1-1; tentative D call: TRBD1 (6 bases). The CDR3 loop spans 15 amino acids. The V gene lost 4 bases and the J gene lost 6 bases, with 18 bases spanning the gap. CDR1 is MDHEN, CDR2 SYDVKM, per germline. CDR3 sequence: CASSSLRGGIAEAFF. In nucleotides, the CDR3 is TGTGCCAGCAGTTCCCTGAGGGGGGGGATAGCTGAAGCTTTCTTT. The complete variable domain, with remaining parts taken from reference TRBV28 and TRBJ1-1, reads DVKVTQSSRYLVKRTGEKVFLECVQDMDHENMFWYRQDPGLGLRLIYFSYDVKMKEKGDIPEGYSVSREKKERFSLILESASTNQTSMYLCASSSLRGGIAEAFFGQGTRLTVV.

The chain employs TRBV24-1 and TRBJ2-1; TRBD1 matches 8 bases. Trimming at V came to 5 bases and at J to 1 base, leaving 9 bases not matched to a gene. Per germline, CDR1 KGHDR and CDR2 SFDVKD. The CDR3 is made up of 17 amino acids. Here the CDR3 reads CATSGMDREVSYNEQFF. Here the CDR3 DNA reads TGTGCCACCAGTGGCATGGACAGGGAAGTATCCTACAATGAGCAGTTCTTC.

The chain couples TRBV30 to TRBJ2-7, with a tentative D call TRBD1 (6 bases). Germline V CDR1 and CDR2: GTSNPN, SVGIG (reference sequence). This CDR3 has 15 residues. The V gene lost 2 bases and the J gene lost 3 bases, with 17 bases spanning the gap. In nucleotides, the CDR3 is TGTGCCTGGAGTCCCGGGACACCGGTGAGCTACGAGCAGTACTTC. Translating it yields CAWSPGTPVSYEQYF.

The chain combines TRBV24-1 with TRBJ2-7; 9 nucleotides line up with TRBD2. CDR1 is KGHDR and CDR2 is SFDVKD in the germline V gene. V dropped 0 bases and J dropped 7; count of bases not matched to a gene: 9. This CDR3 region has 16 residues. CDR3 coding DNA: TGTGCCACCAGTGATTTGCGGCGGGAGGGCCTTCGGGAGCAGTACTTC. Protein: CATSDLRREGLREQYF.

The chain recombines TRBV24-1 with TRBJ1-5, with D possibly TRBD1 on 6 matching bases. The CDR3 has 15 residues. CDR1 and CDR2 (germline): KGHDR, SFDVKD. The germline V and J ends were trimmed by 3 bases and 8 bases, with 16 bases remaining between them. This chain's CDR3 is CATSDQQGGDEPQHF. In DNA form, the CDR3 reads TGTGCCACCAGTGATCAACAGGGAGGGGATGAGCCCCAGCATTTT.

Here the CDR3 reads CASRRGSPDEQFF. CDR3 bases: TGTGCCAGCAGGCGGGGGTCCCCCGATGAGCAGTTCTTC. The chain carries TRBV11-2 and TRBJ2-1; 7 nucleotides align to TRBD2. The CDR3 sequence is 13 residues long. The junction had 7 bases not matched to a gene; V was cut back by 6 bases and J by 8 bases. Germline V lookup: CDR1 SGHAT, CDR2 FQNNGV.

The V gene is TRBV21-1, the J gene TRBJ2-7; the DNA was not compared with TRBD2, the D call given in the table. TRBV21-1 is listed as a pseudogene. This CDR3 has 18 residues. The CDR3 sequence: CASSKRSPGLQTNHEQYF. CDR3 coding DNA: TGTGCCAGCAGCAAACGATCACCGGGACTCCAAACGAACCACGAGCAGTACTTC.

V gene TRBV19 combines with J gene TRBJ2-7; no reliable D call. Per germline, CDR1 LNHDA and CDR2 SQIVND (reference sequence). Trimming left V 6 bases short and J 1 base short, with 16 bases between. The CDR3 consists of 15 residues. The CDR3 sequence is CASRASHYRSYEQYF. Here the CDR3 DNA reads TGTGCCAGTAGAGCCAGCCACTATAGATCCTACGAGCAGTACTTC.